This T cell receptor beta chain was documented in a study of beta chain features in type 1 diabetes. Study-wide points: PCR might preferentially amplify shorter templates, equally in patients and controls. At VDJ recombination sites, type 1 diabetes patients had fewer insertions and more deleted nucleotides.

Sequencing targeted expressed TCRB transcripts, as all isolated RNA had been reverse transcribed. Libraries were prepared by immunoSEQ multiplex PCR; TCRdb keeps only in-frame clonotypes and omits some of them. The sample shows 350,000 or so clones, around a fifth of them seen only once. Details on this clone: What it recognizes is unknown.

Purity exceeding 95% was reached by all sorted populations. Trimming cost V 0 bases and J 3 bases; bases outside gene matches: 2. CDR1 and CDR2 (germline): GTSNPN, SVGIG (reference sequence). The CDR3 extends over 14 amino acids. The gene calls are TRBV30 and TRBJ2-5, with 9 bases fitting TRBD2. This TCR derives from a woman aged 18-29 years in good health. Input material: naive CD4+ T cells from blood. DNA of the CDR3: TGTGCCTGGAGTGTTAGCGGGAGAAAAGAGACCCAGTACTTC. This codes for CAWSVSGRKETQYF.